This passage covers 16 T cell receptor beta chains from one sample sequenced in a study of shared clonotypes between healthy human individuals. In the naive CD8 group, cells lacked CD45RO and were positively selected for CCR7, so terminally differentiated effector memory CD45RA+ cells were left out. Some clones are missing from TCRdb's copy, which holds only in-frame ones; the method was immunoSEQ multiplex PCR. The data contain about 870,000 clones, nearly 95% of them singletons. Sequencing was carried out using naive CD8+ T cells sorted from blood. Source of these receptors: a man aged 25 to 45 in good health.

This clone occurred once. The chain joins TRBV4-3 to TRBJ2-7, with D uncertain. The CDR3 runs 14 residues. Trimming shortened V by 2 bases and J by 1 base, and 9 bases separated the two germline ends. CDR1 and CDR2 (germline): LGHNA, YSLEER. This CDR3 reads CASSQPSRSYEQYF. For the CDR3, the DNA is TGCGCCAGCAGCCAACCAAGCCGATCCTACGAGCAGTACTTC.

CDR3 sequence reads: CASSQVGLGQFF. The DNA for the CDR3 is TGCGCCAGCAGCCAAGTCGGATTAGGGCAGTTCTTC. This chain uses TRBV4-1 with TRBJ2-1; no clear D. Germline assignment: CDR1 MGHRA and CDR2 YSYEKL. Trimming took 1 base from V and 12 from J, leaving 10 bases between them. CDR3 size: 12 residues.

Concerning this clone: Different DNA sequences within this sample yield the same CDR3. J is TRBJ2-7 and V is TRBV7-9; 7 bases match TRBD1. Germline CDR1 is SEHNR and CDR2 is FQNEAQ (reference sequence). With V trimmed by 4 bases and J by 4 bases, 7 bases remained unmatched. The CDR3 spans 14 residues. The CDR3 sequence: CASSSSGTAYEQYF. The CDR3 region has the DNA TGTGCCAGCAGCTCATCCGGGACAGCGTACGAGCAGTACTTC. Full variable domain (remainder filled in from reference TRBV7-9 and TRBJ2-7): DTGVSQNPRHKITKRGQNVTFRCDPISEHNRLYWYRQTLGQGPEFLTYFQNEAQLEKSRLLSDRFSAERPKGSFSTLEIQRTEQGDSAMYLCASSSSGTAYEQYFGPGTRLTVT.

This chain's CDR3 is CASSLFAGGSYEQYF. CDR3 DNA sequence: TGTGCCAGCAGCTTATTTGCGGGAGGCTCCTACGAGCAGTACTTC. The rearrangement joins TRBV7-8 to TRBJ2-7, with 8 bases lining up with TRBD2. CDR1 and CDR2 from the germline V gene are SGHVS and FQNEAQ. The CDR3 spans 15 residues. The ends lost 2 bases at V and 0 bases at J; junction bases unmatched: 3. Based on the CDR3 plus reference TRBV7-8 and TRBJ2-7, the full variable domain is GAGVSQSPRYKVAKRGQDVALRCDPISGHVSLFWYQQALGQGPEFLTYFQNEAQLDKSGLPSDRFFAERPEGSVSTLKIQRTQQEDSAVYLCASSLFAGGSYEQYFGPGTRLTVT.

The chain has TRBV12-5 and TRBJ2-5, with a tentative D call TRBD2 (5 bases). The V gene's germline CDR1 is LGHNT and CDR2 FRNRAP. The CDR3 runs to 18 residues. The V and J ends lost 0 bases and 5 bases respectively, with 22 bases between them. CDR3 region: CASGLVLGEDLGEETQYF. CDR3 nucleotides: TGTGCTAGTGGTTTGGTACTAGGTGAGGACTTGGGTGAGGAGACCCAGTACTTC.

The rearrangement uses TRBV11-2 and TRBJ2-1; D is perhaps TRBD2 (6 bases). The CDR3 sequence is 16 residues long. Germline CDR1 SGHAT, CDR2 FQNNGV. Trimming pared 1 base from V and 1 base from J, leaving 11 bases between. The CDR3, as DNA: TGTGCCAGCAGCTTAGTTCGTGGGGGGTCCTACAATGAGCAGTTCTTC. Amino acids: CASSLVRGGSYNEQFF.

The rearrangement links TRBV7-6 to TRBJ2-2; 10 bases align to TRBD1. Germline V gene lookup returns CDR1 SGHVS and CDR2 FNYEAQ. The CDR3 consists of 15 residues. With 3 bases clipped from V and 5 bases from J, the junction kept 3 bases outside the gene matches. DNA for the CDR3: TGTGCCAGCAGCTTTGGGACAGGGGAGACCGGGGAGCTGTTTTTT. This translates into CASSFGTGETGELFF.

The chain couples TRBV2 to TRBJ1-4, with 7 positions matching TRBD1. This CDR3 region has 17 residues. Trimming took 8 bases from V and 7 from J; bases not matched to a gene: 19. Germline CDR1 is SNHLY and CDR2 is FYNNEI. The CDR3, as DNA: TGTGCCAGCGGTATTCGACGAGGGGGACAGAGGAGTGAAAAACTGTTTTTT. It translates to CASGIRRGGQRSEKLFF.

This rearrangement joins TRBV5-1 to TRBJ1-2; tentatively, D is TRBD1 (6 bases). Trimming removed 1 base at V and 6 bases at J, with 7 bases between. The CDR3 consists of 12 residues. Germline V CDR1 and CDR2: SGHRS, YFSETQ. In DNA, the CDR3 is TGCGCCAGCAGCTTGACAGGGAATGGCTACACCTTC. Amino acid sequence: CASSLTGNGYTF. The full variable domain, with the rest looked up from reference TRBV5-1 and TRBJ1-2, is KAGVTQTPRYLIKTRGQQVTLSCSPISGHRSVSWYQQTPGQGLQFLFEYFSETQRNKGNFPGRFSGRQFSNSRSEMNVSTLELGDSALYLCASSLTGNGYTFGSGTRLTVV.

This chain links TRBV15 with TRBJ2-7; TRBD2 might be the D (6 bases). Germline-derived CDR1 and CDR2 are LNHNV and YYDKDF (reference sequence). The CDR3 sequence is 14 residues long. Trimming removed 4 bases at V and 5 bases at J, with 15 bases between. The CDR3 region is CATSTKTSIDEQYF. In DNA form, the CDR3 reads TGTGCCACCAGCACCAAGACTAGTATCGACGAGCAGTACTTC. The full variable domain, rest sourced from reference TRBV15 and TRBJ2-7, is DAMVIQNPRYQVTQFGKPVTLSCSQTLNHNVMYWYQQKSSQAPKLLFHYYDKDFNNEADTPDNFQSRRPNTSFCFLDIRSPGLGDTAMYLCATSTKTSIDEQYFGPGTRLTVT.

Regarding this clone: Other nucleotide sequences from this sample produce the same CDR3. The chain joins TRBV9 to TRBJ2-7; a weak D match, TRBD1 (5 bases). Germline V lookup: CDR1 SGDLS, CDR2 YYNGEE. This CDR3 is built from 13 residues. The V gene lost 2 bases and the J gene lost 0 bases, with 6 bases spanning the gap. DNA for the CDR3: TGTGCCAGCAGCGTCGACAGCTCCTACGAGCAGTACTTC. It is translated as CASSVDSSYEQYF.

The chain links TRBV27 to TRBJ1-1, with 8 bases lining up with TRBD1. Germline CDR1 MNHEY, CDR2 SMNVEV (reference sequence). The CDR3 has 15 amino acids. V lost 5 bases and J lost 1; bases outside the gene matches: 6. Here the CDR3 reads CASSRPGQGNTEAFF. For the CDR3, the DNA is TGTGCCAGCAGTCGACCAGGACAGGGGAACACTGAAGCTTTCTTT.

The chain employs TRBV2 and TRBJ2-7, with a tentative D call TRBD1 (5 bases). The CDR3 runs to 14 residues. The germline V gene has CDR1 SNHLY and CDR2 FYNNEI. Deletions cut 4 bases from V and 0 bases from J, with 10 bases between. The CDR3 nucleotides read TGTGCCAGCAGTGTTCCCCAGGGCTCCTACGAGCAGTACTTC. It is translated as CASSVPQGSYEQYF.

The V call is TRBV6-1, the J call TRBJ2-2; 9 bases agree with TRBD2. Trimming removed 2 bases from V and 8 bases from J; junction bases left unmatched: 9. CDR3 length: 16 residues. Germline V gene sequence: CDR1 MNHNS, CDR2 SASEGT. As DNA, the CDR3 is TGTGCCAGCAGTGAATATCGCGGGAGGGCAATTGGGGAGCTGTTTTTT. It is translated as CASSEYRGRAIGELFF.

This clone has a single count. V and J are TRBV28 and TRBJ2-5; TRBD1 agrees at 7 bases. Germline CDR1 is MDHEN and CDR2 is SYDVKM. This CDR3 comprises 14 residues. Trimming cost V 2 bases and J 5 bases; bases outside gene matches: 5. CDR3 sequence reads: CASSLVGGWETQYF. The DNA for the CDR3 is TGTGCCAGCAGTTTAGTAGGGGGCTGGGAGACCCAGTACTTC.

This clone was seen only once. The chain carries TRBV29-1 and TRBJ1-2; D is possibly TRBD1 (6 bases). Germline lookup yields CDR1 SQVTM and CDR2 ANQGSEA. Trimming took 5 bases from V and 8 from J, leaving 27 bases between them. The CDR3 length is 16 residues. The CDR3 nucleotides read TGCAGCGTTCAGGACCCTCGTGACCACAACAGGGACGGCTACACCTTC. Protein product: CSVQDPRDHNRDGYTF. The full variable domain, its missing parts supplied by reference TRBV29-1 and TRBJ1-2, is SAVISQKPSRDICQRGTSLTIQCQVDSQVTMMFWYRQQPGQSLTLIATANQGSEATYESGFVIDKFPISRPNLTFSTLTVSNMSPEDSSIYLCSVQDPRDHNRDGYTFGSGTRLTVV.